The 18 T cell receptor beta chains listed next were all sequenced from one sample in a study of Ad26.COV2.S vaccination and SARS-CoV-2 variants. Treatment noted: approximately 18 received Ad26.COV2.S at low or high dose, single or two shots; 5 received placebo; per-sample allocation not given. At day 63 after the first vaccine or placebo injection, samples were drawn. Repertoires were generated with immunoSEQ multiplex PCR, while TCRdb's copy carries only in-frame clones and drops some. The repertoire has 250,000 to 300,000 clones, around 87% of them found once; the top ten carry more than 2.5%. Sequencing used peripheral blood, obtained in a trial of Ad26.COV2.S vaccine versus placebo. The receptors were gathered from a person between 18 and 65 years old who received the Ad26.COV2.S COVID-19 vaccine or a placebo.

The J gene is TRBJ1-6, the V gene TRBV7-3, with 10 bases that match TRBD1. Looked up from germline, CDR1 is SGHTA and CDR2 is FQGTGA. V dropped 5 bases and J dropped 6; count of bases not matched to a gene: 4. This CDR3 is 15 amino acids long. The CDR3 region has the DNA TGTGCCAGCAGCCGCGGGACAGGGGCTAATTCACCCCTCCACTTT. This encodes CASSRGTGANSPLHF.

This CDR3 reads CASSPPSGRHSYEQYF. The CDR3 region has the DNA TGTGCCAGCAGCCCCCCGTCCGGGCGACACTCCTACGAGCAGTACTTC. The chain joins TRBV3-1 (or the pseudogene TRBV3-2) to TRBJ2-7; no clear D. The CDR3 covers 16 residues. CDR1 and CDR2 (germline): LGHDT, YNNKEL (reference sequence). V was clipped by 4 bases and J by 0 bases, with 16 bases between them.

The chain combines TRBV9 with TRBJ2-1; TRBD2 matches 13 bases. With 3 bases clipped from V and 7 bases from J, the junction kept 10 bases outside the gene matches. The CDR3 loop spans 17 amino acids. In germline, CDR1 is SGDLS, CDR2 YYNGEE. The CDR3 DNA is TGTGCCAGCAGCGGCCCGGCCGGGACTAGCGGGGAAAATGAGCAGTTCTTC. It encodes CASSGPAGTSGENEQFF. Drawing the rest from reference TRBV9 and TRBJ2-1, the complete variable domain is DSGVTQTPKHLITATGQRVTLRCSPRSGDLSVYWYQQSLDQGLQFLIQYYNGEERAKGNILERFSAQQFPDLHSELNLSSLELGDSALYFCASSGPAGTSGENEQFFGPGTRLTVL.

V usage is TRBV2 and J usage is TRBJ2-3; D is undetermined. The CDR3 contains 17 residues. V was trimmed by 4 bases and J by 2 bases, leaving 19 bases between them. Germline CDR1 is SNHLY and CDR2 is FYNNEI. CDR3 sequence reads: CASSVPPSFFDTDTQYF. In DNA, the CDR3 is TGTGCCAGCAGTGTCCCGCCTAGTTTCTTCGACACAGATACGCAGTATTTT.

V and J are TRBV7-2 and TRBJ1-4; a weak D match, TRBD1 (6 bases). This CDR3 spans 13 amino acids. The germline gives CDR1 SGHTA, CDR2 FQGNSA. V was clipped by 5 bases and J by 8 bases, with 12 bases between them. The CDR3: CASSRGGREKLFF. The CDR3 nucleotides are TGTGCCAGCAGCCGAGGGGGAAGGGAAAAACTGTTTTTT.

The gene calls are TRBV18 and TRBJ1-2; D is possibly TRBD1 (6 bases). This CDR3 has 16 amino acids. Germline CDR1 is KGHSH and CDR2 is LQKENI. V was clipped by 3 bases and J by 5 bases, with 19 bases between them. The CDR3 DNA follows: TGTGCCAGCTCACCTCCGGGGGGGGCTCTCCTGTATGGCTACACCTTC. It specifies CASSPPGGALLYGYTF.

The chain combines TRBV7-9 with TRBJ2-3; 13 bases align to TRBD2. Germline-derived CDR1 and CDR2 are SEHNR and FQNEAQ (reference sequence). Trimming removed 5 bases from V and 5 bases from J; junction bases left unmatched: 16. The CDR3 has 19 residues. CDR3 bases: TGTGCCAGCAGCAGCCATCTTACTAGCGGGAGGGCTTCTGGAGATACGCAGTATTTT. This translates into CASSSHLTSGRASGDTQYF.

DNA for the CDR3: TGTGCCAGCAGCACGACCGGGACAGGTGATTTTGGCTACACCTTC. This sequence encodes CASSTTGTGDFGYTF. This chain connects TRBV3-1 (or the pseudogene TRBV3-2) to TRBJ1-2; 8 nucleotides match TRBD1. The CDR3 loop spans 15 amino acids. The V and J ends lost 5 bases and 7 bases, in that order; junction bases with no gene match: 12. CDR1 and CDR2 (germline): LGHDT, YNNKEL (reference sequence).

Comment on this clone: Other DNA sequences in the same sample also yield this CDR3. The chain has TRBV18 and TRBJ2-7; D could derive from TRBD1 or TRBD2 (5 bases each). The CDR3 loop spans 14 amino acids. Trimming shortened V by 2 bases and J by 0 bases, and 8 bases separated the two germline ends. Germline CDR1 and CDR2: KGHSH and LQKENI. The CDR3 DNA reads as TGTGCCAGCTCACCAGGGACCGGCTCCTACGAGCAGTACTTC. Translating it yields CASSPGTGSYEQYF.

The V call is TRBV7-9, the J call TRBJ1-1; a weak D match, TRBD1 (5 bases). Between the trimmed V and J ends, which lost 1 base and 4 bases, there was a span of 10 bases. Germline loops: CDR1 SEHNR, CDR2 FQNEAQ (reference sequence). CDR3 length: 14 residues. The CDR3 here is CASSLVGDGTEAFF. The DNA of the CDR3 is TGTGCCAGCAGCTTAGTGGGGGACGGCACTGAAGCTTTCTTT.

The CDR3 loop reads CATRQEGLSSGNTIYF. CDR3 sequence (DNA): TGTGCCACCCGTCAGGAGGGACTGTCTTCCGGAAACACCATATATTTT. The chain is built from TRBV19 and TRBJ1-3, with a weak D call TRBD1 (5 bases). The length of the CDR3 is 16 residues. Germline CDR1 is LNHDA and CDR2 is SQIVND (reference sequence). V gave up 10 bases and J gave up 4 bases, with 23 bases separating them. The whole variable domain, remainder taken from reference TRBV19 and TRBJ1-3, is DGGITQSPKYLFRKEGQNVTLSCEQNLNHDAMYWYRQDPGQGLRLIYYSQIVNDFQKGDIAEGYSVSREKKESFPLTVTSAQKNPTAFYLCATRQEGLSSGNTIYFGEGSWLTVV.

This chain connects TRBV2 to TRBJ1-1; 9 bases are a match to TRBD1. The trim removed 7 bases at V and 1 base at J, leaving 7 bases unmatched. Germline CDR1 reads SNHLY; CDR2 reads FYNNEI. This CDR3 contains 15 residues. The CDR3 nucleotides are TGTGCCAGCACGTTCCGGGACAGGGCGAACACTGAAGCTTTCTTT. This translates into CASTFRDRANTEAFF.

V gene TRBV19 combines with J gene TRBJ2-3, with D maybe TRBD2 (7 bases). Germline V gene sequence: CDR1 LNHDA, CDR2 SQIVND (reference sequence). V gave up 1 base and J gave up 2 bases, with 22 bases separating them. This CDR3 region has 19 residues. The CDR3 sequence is CASSIGRHRGGGFTDTQYF. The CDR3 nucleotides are TGTGCCAGTAGTATAGGACGTCACCGAGGGGGGGGGTTCACAGATACGCAGTATTTT. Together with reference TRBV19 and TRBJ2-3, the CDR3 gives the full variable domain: DGGITQSPKYLFRKEGQNVTLSCEQNLNHDAMYWYRQDPGQGLRLIYYSQIVNDFQKGDIAEGYSVSREKKESFPLTVTSAQKNPTAFYLCASSIGRHRGGGFTDTQYFGPGTRLTVL.

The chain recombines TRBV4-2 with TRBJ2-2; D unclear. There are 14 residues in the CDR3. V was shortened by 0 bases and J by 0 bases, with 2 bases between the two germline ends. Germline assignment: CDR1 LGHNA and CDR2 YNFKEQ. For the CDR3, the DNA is TGTGCCAGCAGCCAAGATCCGAACACCGGGGAGCTGTTTTTT. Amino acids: CASSQDPNTGELFF.

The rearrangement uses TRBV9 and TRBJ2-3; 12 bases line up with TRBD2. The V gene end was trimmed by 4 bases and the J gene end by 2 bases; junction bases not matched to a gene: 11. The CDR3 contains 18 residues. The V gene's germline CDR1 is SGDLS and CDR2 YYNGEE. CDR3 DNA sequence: TGTGCCAGCAGCTCAACAACACTAGCGGGGGGTCTCACAGATACGCAGTATTTT. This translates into CASSSTTLAGGLTDTQYF. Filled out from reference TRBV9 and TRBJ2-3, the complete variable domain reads DSGVTQTPKHLITATGQRVTLRCSPRSGDLSVYWYQQSLDQGLQFLIQYYNGEERAKGNILERFSAQQFPDLHSELNLSSLELGDSALYFCASSSTTLAGGLTDTQYFGPGTRLTVL.

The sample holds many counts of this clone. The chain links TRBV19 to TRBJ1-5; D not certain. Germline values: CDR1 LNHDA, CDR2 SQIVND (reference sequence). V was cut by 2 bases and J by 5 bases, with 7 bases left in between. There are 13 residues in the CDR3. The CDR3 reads CASSINPYQPQHF. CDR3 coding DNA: TGTGCCAGTAGTATAAACCCTTATCAGCCCCAGCATTTT.

The CDR3 bases are TGTGCCAGCTCACCACTGGGGACGGATAACACTGAAGCTTTCTTT. Translating gives CASSPLGTDNTEAFF. The chain combines TRBV18 with TRBJ1-1, with D possibly being TRBD1 (5 bases). Trimming left V 1 base short and J 2 bases short, with 11 bases between. This CDR3 has 15 residues. CDR1 and CDR2 (germline): KGHSH, LQKENI.

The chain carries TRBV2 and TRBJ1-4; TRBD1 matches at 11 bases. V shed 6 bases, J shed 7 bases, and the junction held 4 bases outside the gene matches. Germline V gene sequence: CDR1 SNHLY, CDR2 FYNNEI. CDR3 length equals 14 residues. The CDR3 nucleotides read TGTGCCAGCAGCTGGACAGGGGGCTCTGAAAAACTGTTTTTT. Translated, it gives CASSWTGGSEKLFF.